Following are 22 T cell receptor beta chains from one sample sequenced in a study of T-cell reconstitution after alpha-beta-depleted transplantation in children. Preparing the TCRbeta library involved the use of unique molecular identifiers. From the PCR reads, TCRdb called clonotypes with MiXCR, one entry per CDR3 protein. This repertoire shows a few hundred thousand distinct CDR3 sequences, about 24% found once; its top ten account for 4% to 6%. Material: PBMCs, mostly from graft donor cells, obtained 360 days after TCRalphabeta/CD19-depleted stem cell transplant. The receptors here all came from a female patient between 2 and 15 years old who had a stem cell transplant for congenital amegakaryocytic thrombocytopenia, so the T cells may come from the graft donor.

This chain connects TRBV5-1 to TRBJ2-3; 9 bases are shared with TRBD2. J was trimmed by 4 bases and V by 3 bases; bases with no gene match: 6. Germline CDR1 and CDR2: SGHRS and YFSETQ. This CDR3 has 15 amino acids. The DNA for the CDR3 is TGCGCCAGCAGCTCCCCGGGACTAGCCCCAGATACGCAGTATTTT. Protein: CASSSPGLAPDTQYF.

This clonotype was recorded once. This chain uses TRBV18 with TRBJ1-1; TRBD1 aligns across 7 bases. Per the germline V gene, CDR1 is KGHSH and CDR2 is LQKENI. This CDR3 contains 15 residues. V gave up 3 bases and J gave up 6 bases; unmatched junction bases: 10. CDR3 amino acids: CASSPATGIFSEAFF. Here the CDR3 DNA reads TGTGCCAGCTCACCGGCGACAGGGATTTTTTCTGAAGCTTTCTTT.

This clonotype has more than one count but fewer than ten. This chain uses TRBV20-1 with TRBJ2-1; 10 bases line up with TRBD1. The CDR3 covers 14 residues. The ends lost 2 bases at V and 6 bases at J; junction bases unmatched: 4. Germline values: CDR1 DFQATT, CDR2 SNEGSKA (reference sequence). CDR3 sequence reads: CSARWDRGVNEQFF. CDR3 DNA: TGCAGTGCTAGATGGGACAGGGGTGTCAATGAGCAGTTCTTC.

This clonotype occurred a few times. V gene TRBV20-1 combines with J gene TRBJ2-1; D not resolved. Germline CDR1 reads DFQATT; CDR2 reads SNEGSKA (reference sequence). The germline V and J ends were trimmed by 5 bases and 5 bases, with 13 bases remaining between them. This CDR3 region has 13 residues. For the CDR3, the DNA is TGCAGTGCTGCTAAGCCAGCTGACAATGAGCAGTTCTTC. Protein sequence: CSAAKPADNEQFF.

This clonotype has just a few counts. The V gene is TRBV20-1, the J gene TRBJ2-3, with 10 bases identical to TRBD2. CDR3 length: 15 amino acids. The germline CDR1 and CDR2 sequences are DFQATT and SNEGSKA (reference sequence). The ends lost 5 bases at V and 2 bases at J; junction bases unmatched: 7. Here the CDR3 reads CSAPGTSGNTDTQYF. In DNA, the CDR3 is TGCAGTGCTCCGGGAACTAGCGGGAACACAGATACGCAGTATTTT.

The chain joins TRBV6-2 or TRBV6-3 to TRBJ2-1, with TRBD1 matching over 7 bases. CDR1 and CDR2 from the germline V gene are MNHEY and SVGEGT. CDR3 length: 15 amino acids. Trimming removed 6 bases from V and 5 bases from J; junction bases left unmatched: 10. The CDR3 region is CASSLLTGLHNEQFF. Written as DNA, the CDR3 is TGTGCCAGCAGCCTACTGACAGGGTTGCACAATGAGCAGTTCTTC.

This chain joins TRBV28 and TRBJ2-2, with 9 positions matching TRBD2. CDR3 length: 15 residues. V dropped 8 bases and J dropped 7; count of bases not matched to a gene: 11. Germline lookup yields CDR1 MDHEN and CDR2 SYDVKM. CDR3 sequence reads: CASLAGAPRGGELFF. DNA for the CDR3: TGTGCCAGCTTAGCGGGGGCGCCGAGAGGCGGGGAGCTGTTTTTT.

This clonotype has ten or more counts. The chain employs TRBV5-1 and TRBJ2-5; D is unresolved. Germline CDR1 SGHRS, CDR2 YFSETQ. CDR3 length: 12 residues. Trimming took off 4 bases at V and 0 bases at J, with 4 bases between the two ends. The CDR3 DNA reads as TGCGCCAGCAGCGCCTACCAAGAGACCCAGTACTTC. Translating gives CASSAYQETQYF. The full variable domain, with the rest looked up from reference TRBV5-1 and TRBJ2-5, is KAGVTQTPRYLIKTRGQQVTLSCSPISGHRSVSWYQQTPGQGLQFLFEYFSETQRNKGNFPGRFSGRQFSNSRSEMNVSTLELGDSALYLCASSAYQETQYFGPGTRLLVL.

This clonotype was recorded at least ten times. The V and J genes are TRBV4-1 and TRBJ2-2; the D call may be TRBD1 or TRBD2 (6 bases each). The CDR3 totals 15 residues. Germline assignment: CDR1 MGHRA and CDR2 YSYEKL. V was trimmed by 4 bases and J by 3 bases, leaving 12 bases between them. CDR3 in amino acids: CASSRAGGHTGELFF. In nucleotides, the CDR3 is TGCGCCAGCAGCCGGGCTGGGGGGCACACCGGGGAGCTGTTTTTT.

The chain links TRBV18 to TRBJ1-2; a possible D gene is TRBD1 (5 bases). Germline CDR1 and CDR2: KGHSH and LQKENI. Trimming stripped 3 bases from V and 14 bases from J, with 16 bases between. The CDR3 extends over 12 amino acids. The DNA of the CDR3 is TGTGCCAGCTCACCTGACGACAGCAGGCTTACCTTC. The encoded protein is CASSPDDSRLTF.

The chain couples TRBV12-3 or TRBV12-4 to TRBJ2-7; D tentatively reads TRBD1 or TRBD2 (5 bases each). The CDR3 is made up of 15 amino acids. Deletions cut 5 bases from V and 3 bases from J, with 17 bases between. The CDR3 region is CASSSDGTGLYEQYF. CDR3 bases: TGTGCCAGCAGTAGCGACGGGACGGGCCTCTACGAGCAGTACTTC.

The chain uses TRBV28 and TRBJ2-7; D not certain. The V gene's germline CDR1 is MDHEN and CDR2 SYDVKM. Trimming took 8 bases from V and 2 from J, leaving 4 bases between them. This CDR3 region has 10 residues. The DNA of the CDR3 is TGTGCCAGCGGGCCCTACGAGCAGTACTTC. Its translation: CASGPYEQYF.

Only a few counts were recorded for this clonotype. The gene calls are TRBV11-2 and TRBJ2-7; 7 bases align to TRBD2. Trimming removed 1 base from V and 7 bases from J; junction bases left unmatched: 7. The V gene's germline CDR1 is SGHAT and CDR2 FQNNGV. The CDR3 is 14 residues long. The CDR3 DNA reads TGTGCCAGCAGCTTAGGCTGGGGGGGTCGGGAGCAGTACTTC. This codes for CASSLGWGGREQYF.

This clonotype appeared a few times. CDR3 sequence reads: CASSYFVGADYNEQFF. In DNA, the CDR3 is TGTGCCAGCAGTTATTTCGTCGGGGCAGACTACAATGAGCAGTTCTTC. The chain recombines TRBV6-2 or TRBV6-3 with TRBJ2-1, with D possibly being TRBD1 or TRBD2 (5 bases each). V was cut by 3 bases and J by 3 bases, with 15 bases left in between. This CDR3 is 16 amino acids long. The germline gives CDR1 MNHEY, CDR2 SVGEGT.

This chain joins TRBV20-1 and TRBJ2-7; no definite D call. Trimming shortened V by 1 base and J by 6 bases, and 10 bases separated the two germline ends. Germline lookup yields CDR1 DFQATT and CDR2 SNEGSKA (reference sequence). The length of the CDR3 is 12 residues. The CDR3 sequence: CSARAPGSEQYF. The CDR3 DNA follows: TGCAGTGCTAGAGCCCCGGGTAGCGAGCAGTACTTC.

Only a few counts were recorded for this clonotype. The chain joins TRBV3-1 to TRBJ2-7; TRBD1 aligns across 9 bases. The CDR3 has 16 amino acids. CDR1 LGHDT and CDR2 YNNKEL come from the germline V gene (reference sequence). Germline trimming cut 5 bases from V and 5 bases from J; bases unmatched to any gene: 13. CDR3 nucleotides: TGTGCCAGCAGCGGTCCCGGGACAGGGTTAACCGACGAGCAGTACTTC. The encoded protein is CASSGPGTGLTDEQYF.

This clonotype was seen a few times. The chain couples TRBV11-2 to TRBJ2-1; a weak D match, TRBD1 (5 bases). The CDR3 contains 14 residues. CDR1 SGHAT and CDR2 FQNNGV come from the germline V gene. V lost 5 bases and J 8 bases, leaving 16 bases between the germline ends. The CDR3 nucleotides are TGTGCCAGCAGCACAATTCAGGGTTATGATGAGCAGTTCTTC. It yields the protein CASSTIQGYDEQFF.

This sequence joins TRBV12-3 or TRBV12-4 and TRBJ2-7; 7 bases line up with TRBD1. V lost 4 bases and J lost 0; bases outside the gene matches: 9. CDR3 size: 16 residues. The CDR3 DNA follows: TGTGCCAGCAGTTCTACCGGGACAGTGAGCTCCTACGAGCAGTACTTC. Translated, it gives CASSSTGTVSSYEQYF.

This clonotype was seen at least ten times. The V gene is TRBV5-1, the J gene TRBJ1-1; D unclear. The CDR3 runs to 13 residues. Deletions cut 1 base from V and 6 bases from J, with 10 bases between. Looked up from germline, CDR1 is SGHRS and CDR2 is YFSETQ. The CDR3 loop reads CASSLFEGSEAFF. The CDR3 coding sequence is TGCGCCAGCAGCTTGTTTGAAGGGTCTGAAGCTTTCTTT.

V and J are TRBV12-3 or TRBV12-4 and TRBJ1-5; 9 nucleotides agree with TRBD1. The V gene end was trimmed by 5 bases and the J gene end by 4 bases; junction bases not matched to a gene: 9. The CDR3 has 16 residues. For the CDR3, the DNA is TGTGCCAGCAGTCGAATACCGGGACAGGGAAATCAGCCCCAGCATTTT. This encodes CASSRIPGQGNQPQHF.

This clonotype has a handful of counts. The chain joins TRBV28 to TRBJ2-3, with 8 bases identical to TRBD1. Germline V gene lookup returns CDR1 MDHEN and CDR2 SYDVKM. The junction had 11 bases not matched to a gene; V was cut back by 4 bases and J by 2 bases. This CDR3 has 17 amino acids. The CDR3 DNA reads TGTGCCAGCAGTTCGGGGGTCGGGACAGGCCCCACAGATACGCAGTATTTT. It specifies CASSSGVGTGPTDTQYF.

This clonotype turned up a few times. The chain combines TRBV6-2 or TRBV6-3 with TRBJ2-3; TRBD2 aligns across 9 bases. CDR1 MNHEY and CDR2 SVGEGT come from the germline V gene. This CDR3 comprises 18 residues. V gave up 2 bases and J gave up 0 bases; unmatched junction bases: 9. The CDR3 loop is CASSYGGKTSGSTDTQYF. The CDR3 region has the DNA TGTGCCAGCAGTTACGGGGGGAAGACTAGCGGCAGCACAGATACGCAGTATTTT.